This T cell receptor (beta chain) was sequenced for a study of blood T cell repertoires in COVID-19. V was clipped by 3 bases and J by 5 bases, with 14 bases between them. Germline values: CDR1 SEHNR, CDR2 FQNEAQ (reference sequence). This CDR3 has 14 residues. Sequencing used immunoSEQ multiplex PCR; TCRdb keeps in-frame clones, though not all of them. The repertoire has around 330,000 clones, about 88% of them found once; the top ten carry about 9.5%. V gene TRBV7-9 combines with J gene TRBJ2-7, with D unresolved. The origin of this receptor is a woman between 35 and 50 years old who had recovered from COVID-19. Specimen: PBMCs or T cells enriched from blood (not recorded which). CDR3 loop: CASSFEFNPHEQYF. The CDR3 bases are TGTGCCAGCAGCTTTGAGTTTAACCCACACGAGCAGTACTTC.